The 15 T cell receptor beta chains below all came from one sample that was sequenced in a study of blood T cell repertoires in COVID-19. Measured with immunoSEQ multiplex PCR; TCRdb has only the in-frame clones, and not every one. Of approximately 170,000 clones in the sample, 74% were seen once. The sample comprised peripheral blood. Receptors originate from an elderly woman with acute or convalescent COVID-19.

This clone came up a few times. The V gene is TRBV5-1, the J gene TRBJ2-5; no clear D gene. Trimming shortened V by 3 bases and J by 0 bases, and 9 bases separated the two germline ends. Germline CDR1 reads SGHRS; CDR2 reads YFSETQ. The CDR3 runs to 14 residues. CDR3 coding DNA: TGCGCCAGCAGCTATAAGGAGTACCAAGAGACCCAGTACTTC. This sequence encodes CASSYKEYQETQYF. Full variable domain (outside the CDR3, taken from reference TRBV5-1 and TRBJ2-5): KAGVTQTPRYLIKTRGQQVTLSCSPISGHRSVSWYQQTPGQGLQFLFEYFSETQRNKGNFPGRFSGRQFSNSRSEMNVSTLELGDSALYLCASSYKEYQETQYFGPGTRLLVL.

This clone came up a few times. CDR3 in DNA: TGTGCCACCAGTGACTCCCCCACAGCAGGTATCGGGGAGCTGTTTTTT. Encoded protein: CATSDSPTAGIGELFF. The V call is TRBV24-1, the J call TRBJ2-2; no clear D gene. Trimming removed 4 bases from V and 7 bases from J, with 18 bases in between. CDR1 KGHDR and CDR2 SFDVKD come from the germline V gene. CDR3 length: 16 amino acids.

Only a few counts were recorded for this clone. The CDR3 nucleotides read TGTGCCAGCAGCCCCCCGCCCAGCGGAAACAATGAGCAGTTCTTC. As protein: CASSPPPSGNNEQFF. The rearrangement links TRBV5-4 to TRBJ2-1; TRBD2 might be the D (5 bases). Trimming removed 4 bases from V and 5 bases from J, with 16 bases in between. Germline values: CDR1 SGHNT, CDR2 YYREEE (reference sequence). The CDR3 length is 15 residues.

The chain uses TRBV5-6 and TRBJ2-1; TRBD2 matches at 13 bases. Germline-derived CDR1 and CDR2 are SGHDT and YYEEEE. J lost 1 base, V lost 1 base, and 5 bases had no gene match. CDR3 length: 18 amino acids. The chain's CDR3 is CASSLFATSGRSYNEQFF. CDR3 nucleotides: TGTGCCAGCAGCTTGTTTGCGACTAGCGGGAGGTCCTACAATGAGCAGTTCTTC.

V gene TRBV10-3 combines with J gene TRBJ1-1, with 8 positions matching TRBD1. CDR3 size: 13 residues. The germline CDR1 and CDR2 sequences are ENHRY and SYGVKD. Trimming took 5 bases from V and 6 from J; bases not matched to a gene: 5. The CDR3 loop reads CAISKDRESEAFF. The CDR3 DNA follows: TGTGCCATCAGTAAGGACAGGGAGTCTGAAGCTTTCTTT.

V and J are TRBV11-2 and TRBJ1-1; 7 bases are shared with TRBD1. The CDR3 loop spans 15 amino acids. Germline V gives CDR1 SGHAT, CDR2 FQNNGV. The V and J ends lost 2 bases and 0 bases, in that order; junction bases with no gene match: 3. The CDR3 nucleotides are TGTGCCAGCAGCTTATGGGACAGAATGAACACTGAAGCTTTCTTT. It translates to CASSLWDRMNTEAFF.

This clone was seen only a few times. Here the CDR3 reads CASSEGQGDVLPTQYF. The CDR3, as DNA: TGTGCCAGCAGTGAAGGACAGGGGGACGTATTACCTACCCAGTACTTC. The chain has TRBV2 and TRBJ2-5, with 9 nucleotides matching TRBD1. CDR3 length: 16 amino acids. The germline V gene encodes CDR1 SNHLY and CDR2 FYNNEI. The trim removed 1 base at V and 8 bases at J, leaving 11 bases unmatched.

This chain connects TRBV6-1 to TRBJ2-1, with TRBD2 identical over 9 bases. The CDR3 spans 17 residues. V gave up 0 bases and J gave up 4 bases; unmatched junction bases: 7. In germline, CDR1 is MNHNS, CDR2 SASEGT. CDR3 sequence (DNA): TGTGCCAGCAGTGAAGCGCTTAGCGGGAGTCCTTACAATGAGCAGTTCTTC. Its protein is CASSEALSGSPYNEQFF.

This clone appeared a few times. The chain combines TRBV29-1 with TRBJ2-3; D possibly corresponds to TRBD2 (6 bases). Trimming pared 2 bases from V and 4 bases from J, leaving 7 bases between. The CDR3 totals 12 residues. From germline, CDR1 is SQVTM and CDR2 ANQGSEA. CDR3 nucleotide sequence: TGCAGCGTTGAACGGGAGCCAGATACGCAGTATTTT. This codes for CSVEREPDTQYF.

This clone turned up a few times. The rearrangement links TRBV29-1 to TRBJ2-5; TRBD1 matches at 7 bases. CDR1 SQVTM and CDR2 ANQGSEA come from the germline V gene. This CDR3 is built from 13 residues. After removal of 6 bases from V and 7 bases from J, the junction contained 11 bases not matched to a gene. CDR3: CSVAGTEFGTQYF. The CDR3 coding sequence is TGCAGCGTCGCCGGGACAGAGTTTGGGACCCAGTACTTC. The whole variable domain, remainder taken from reference TRBV29-1 and TRBJ2-5, is SAVISQKPSRDICQRGTSLTIQCQVDSQVTMMFWYRQQPGQSLTLIATANQGSEATYESGFVIDKFPISRPNLTFSTLTVSNMSPEDSSIYLCSVAGTEFGTQYFGPGTRLLVL.

This clone was seen a few times. Other DNA variants within this sample encode the same CDR3. The chain employs TRBV28 and TRBJ2-7; 10 bases align to TRBD2. CDR1 is MDHEN and CDR2 is SYDVKM in the germline V gene. After removal of 3 bases from V and 6 bases from J, the junction contained 5 bases not matched to a gene. The CDR3 sequence is 14 residues long. This CDR3 reads CASSLASGRGEQYF. In DNA, the CDR3 is TGTGCCAGCAGTTTGGCTAGCGGGAGAGGCGAGCAGTACTTC.

The chain employs TRBV6-5 and TRBJ1-6, with 7 bases matching TRBD1. The J segment lost 6 bases and the V segment lost 6 bases, leaving 5 bases of the junction unmatched. Germline lookup yields CDR1 MNHEY and CDR2 SVGAGI. CDR3 length equals 14 residues. The CDR3: CASRHGTANSPLHF. CDR3 DNA: TGTGCCAGCAGACACGGGACAGCTAATTCACCCCTCCACTTT.

This clone has only a few counts. This chain connects TRBV19 to TRBJ2-7; D unresolved. V gave up 3 bases and J gave up 0 bases, with 9 bases separating them. Germline V lookup: CDR1 LNHDA, CDR2 SQIVND (reference sequence). This CDR3 is built from 14 residues. The CDR3, as DNA: TGTGCCAGTAGTATTAGCTTCAACTCCTACGAGCAGTACTTC. It translates to CASSISFNSYEQYF.

This chain links TRBV9 with TRBJ2-1, with TRBD2 as a possible D gene (5 bases). This CDR3 region has 15 residues. With 3 bases removed from V and 7 bases from J, the gap between germline ends came to 17 bases. Looked up from germline, CDR1 is SGDLS and CDR2 is YYNGEE. This CDR3 reads CASSGATIGGNEQFF. CDR3 bases: TGTGCCAGCAGCGGCGCGACTATAGGTGGAAATGAGCAGTTCTTC.

In this sample, this clone turned up a few times. The chain joins TRBV7-9 to TRBJ2-3; 9 bases agree with TRBD2. With V trimmed by 11 bases and J by 2 bases, 11 bases remained unmatched. The CDR3 spans 15 residues. CDR1 and CDR2 from the germline V gene are SEHNR and FQNEAQ (reference sequence). CDR3 region: CAPSSSGLATDTQYF. The CDR3 coding sequence is TGTGCCCCGTCGAGCTCGGGACTAGCCACAGATACGCAGTATTTT.